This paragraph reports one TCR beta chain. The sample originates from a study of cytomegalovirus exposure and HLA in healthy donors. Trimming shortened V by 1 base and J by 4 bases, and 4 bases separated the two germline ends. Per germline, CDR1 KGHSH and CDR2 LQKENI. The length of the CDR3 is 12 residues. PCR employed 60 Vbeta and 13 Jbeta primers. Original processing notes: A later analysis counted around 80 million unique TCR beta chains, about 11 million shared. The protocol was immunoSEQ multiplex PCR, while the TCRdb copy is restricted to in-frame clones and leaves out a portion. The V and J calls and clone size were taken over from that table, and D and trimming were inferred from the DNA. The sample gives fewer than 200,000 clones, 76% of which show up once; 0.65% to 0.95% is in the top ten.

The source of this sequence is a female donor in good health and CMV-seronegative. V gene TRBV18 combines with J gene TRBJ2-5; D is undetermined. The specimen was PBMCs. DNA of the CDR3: TGTGCCAGCTCACCACTGGCAGAGACCCAGTACTTC. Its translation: CASSPLAETQYF.